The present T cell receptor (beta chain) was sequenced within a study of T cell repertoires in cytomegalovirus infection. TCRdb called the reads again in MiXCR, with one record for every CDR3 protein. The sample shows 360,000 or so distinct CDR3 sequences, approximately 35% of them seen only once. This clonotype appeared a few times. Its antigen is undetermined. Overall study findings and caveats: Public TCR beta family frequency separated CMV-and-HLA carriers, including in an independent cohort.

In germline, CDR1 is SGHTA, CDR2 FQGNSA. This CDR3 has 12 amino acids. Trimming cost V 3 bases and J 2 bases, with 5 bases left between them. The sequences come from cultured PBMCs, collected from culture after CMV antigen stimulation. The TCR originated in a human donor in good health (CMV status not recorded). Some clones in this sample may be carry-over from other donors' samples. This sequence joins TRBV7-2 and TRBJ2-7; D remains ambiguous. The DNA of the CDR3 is TGTGCCAGCAGCTTTACGACCTACGAGCAGTACTTC. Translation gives CASSFTTYEQYF.